This T cell receptor (beta chain) was identified in a study of blood T cells in healthy people across ages. Findings and limits, study-wide: Compared with aged donors, long-lived donors showed fewer expanded clones, suggesting selection.

In this sample, this clonotype turned up many times. Antigen specificity is unknown. The CDR3 runs to 15 residues. Trimming at V came to 3 bases and at J to 3 bases, leaving 8 bases not matched to a gene. Per the germline V gene, CDR1 is DFQATT and CDR2 is SNEGSKA (reference sequence). Each donor gave roughly 9.1 milliliters of peripheral blood. A J-beta primer mix and a sample-barcoded 5' primer were used in a second PCR of roughly 6 to 12 cycles. TCRdb reanalysed the 5' RACE reads using MiXCR and keeps one entry per CDR3 protein. The table has more than 800,000 distinct CDR3 sequences, 25% to 35% seen once.

The V gene is TRBV20-1, the J gene TRBJ2-3; 8 bases match TRBD1. This receptor was taken from a woman older than 75 in good health. The source material was blood. CDR3 nucleotide sequence: TGCAGTGCTAGTGCGCGGACAGGGTTGACAGATACGCAGTATTTT. Its translation: CSASARTGLTDTQYF.